These 4 T cell receptor beta chains were sequenced from one sample in a study of radiation and T cells in renal cell carcinoma. Data came from immunoSEQ multiplex PCR; TCRdb stores just in-frame clones and leaves some out. The sample records some 100,000 clones, roughly four fifths being singletons. Described time point: baseline pretreatment blood. Treatment specified: 15 Gy SBRT to primary tumor, nephrectomy 4 weeks later. Here the sequenced sample was blood, taken from a patient whose treatment included radiotherapy and nephrectomy. These receptors were collected from a man in his sixties with renal cell carcinoma.

This chain joins TRBV7-9 and TRBJ2-7; TRBD2 matches at 10 bases. The J segment lost 6 bases and the V segment lost 5 bases, leaving 10 bases of the junction unmatched. There are 15 residues in the CDR3. Looked up from germline, CDR1 is SEHNR and CDR2 is FQNEAQ (reference sequence). The CDR3 nucleotides are TGTGCCAGCAGCGGCGGGCTAGCGGGAGTGGGCGAGCAGTACTTC. This sequence encodes CASSGGLAGVGEQYF.

The chain joins TRBV19 to TRBJ1-5; D possibly corresponds to TRBD1 (6 bases). CDR3 length: 16 residues. Germline-derived CDR1 and CDR2 are LNHDA and SQIVND (reference sequence). V was shortened by 6 bases and J by 0 bases, with 15 bases between the two germline ends. In DNA form, the CDR3 reads TGTGCCAGTAGCCTACAGGGTTTGTCTAGCAATCAGCCCCAGCATTTT. Translated, it gives CASSLQGLSSNQPQHF.

The chain is built from TRBV28 and TRBJ1-3; no reliable D call. V was shortened by 3 bases and J by 5 bases, with 14 bases between the two germline ends. CDR3 length: 15 amino acids. The germline gives CDR1 MDHEN, CDR2 SYDVKM. The CDR3 sequence is CASSFRRALRNTIYF. CDR3 DNA: TGTGCCAGCAGTTTCCGGCGGGCATTAAGAAACACCATATATTTT.

The V and J genes are TRBV11-2 and TRBJ2-1; 15 positions agree with TRBD2. This CDR3 is built from 18 residues. J was trimmed by 0 bases and V by 5 bases; bases with no gene match: 5. The germline V gene encodes CDR1 SGHAT and CDR2 FQNNGV. CDR3 nucleotide sequence: TGTGCCAGCAGCCCCGGGACTAGCGGGAGGAGCTCCTACAATGAGCAGTTCTTC. Protein: CASSPGTSGRSSYNEQFF.